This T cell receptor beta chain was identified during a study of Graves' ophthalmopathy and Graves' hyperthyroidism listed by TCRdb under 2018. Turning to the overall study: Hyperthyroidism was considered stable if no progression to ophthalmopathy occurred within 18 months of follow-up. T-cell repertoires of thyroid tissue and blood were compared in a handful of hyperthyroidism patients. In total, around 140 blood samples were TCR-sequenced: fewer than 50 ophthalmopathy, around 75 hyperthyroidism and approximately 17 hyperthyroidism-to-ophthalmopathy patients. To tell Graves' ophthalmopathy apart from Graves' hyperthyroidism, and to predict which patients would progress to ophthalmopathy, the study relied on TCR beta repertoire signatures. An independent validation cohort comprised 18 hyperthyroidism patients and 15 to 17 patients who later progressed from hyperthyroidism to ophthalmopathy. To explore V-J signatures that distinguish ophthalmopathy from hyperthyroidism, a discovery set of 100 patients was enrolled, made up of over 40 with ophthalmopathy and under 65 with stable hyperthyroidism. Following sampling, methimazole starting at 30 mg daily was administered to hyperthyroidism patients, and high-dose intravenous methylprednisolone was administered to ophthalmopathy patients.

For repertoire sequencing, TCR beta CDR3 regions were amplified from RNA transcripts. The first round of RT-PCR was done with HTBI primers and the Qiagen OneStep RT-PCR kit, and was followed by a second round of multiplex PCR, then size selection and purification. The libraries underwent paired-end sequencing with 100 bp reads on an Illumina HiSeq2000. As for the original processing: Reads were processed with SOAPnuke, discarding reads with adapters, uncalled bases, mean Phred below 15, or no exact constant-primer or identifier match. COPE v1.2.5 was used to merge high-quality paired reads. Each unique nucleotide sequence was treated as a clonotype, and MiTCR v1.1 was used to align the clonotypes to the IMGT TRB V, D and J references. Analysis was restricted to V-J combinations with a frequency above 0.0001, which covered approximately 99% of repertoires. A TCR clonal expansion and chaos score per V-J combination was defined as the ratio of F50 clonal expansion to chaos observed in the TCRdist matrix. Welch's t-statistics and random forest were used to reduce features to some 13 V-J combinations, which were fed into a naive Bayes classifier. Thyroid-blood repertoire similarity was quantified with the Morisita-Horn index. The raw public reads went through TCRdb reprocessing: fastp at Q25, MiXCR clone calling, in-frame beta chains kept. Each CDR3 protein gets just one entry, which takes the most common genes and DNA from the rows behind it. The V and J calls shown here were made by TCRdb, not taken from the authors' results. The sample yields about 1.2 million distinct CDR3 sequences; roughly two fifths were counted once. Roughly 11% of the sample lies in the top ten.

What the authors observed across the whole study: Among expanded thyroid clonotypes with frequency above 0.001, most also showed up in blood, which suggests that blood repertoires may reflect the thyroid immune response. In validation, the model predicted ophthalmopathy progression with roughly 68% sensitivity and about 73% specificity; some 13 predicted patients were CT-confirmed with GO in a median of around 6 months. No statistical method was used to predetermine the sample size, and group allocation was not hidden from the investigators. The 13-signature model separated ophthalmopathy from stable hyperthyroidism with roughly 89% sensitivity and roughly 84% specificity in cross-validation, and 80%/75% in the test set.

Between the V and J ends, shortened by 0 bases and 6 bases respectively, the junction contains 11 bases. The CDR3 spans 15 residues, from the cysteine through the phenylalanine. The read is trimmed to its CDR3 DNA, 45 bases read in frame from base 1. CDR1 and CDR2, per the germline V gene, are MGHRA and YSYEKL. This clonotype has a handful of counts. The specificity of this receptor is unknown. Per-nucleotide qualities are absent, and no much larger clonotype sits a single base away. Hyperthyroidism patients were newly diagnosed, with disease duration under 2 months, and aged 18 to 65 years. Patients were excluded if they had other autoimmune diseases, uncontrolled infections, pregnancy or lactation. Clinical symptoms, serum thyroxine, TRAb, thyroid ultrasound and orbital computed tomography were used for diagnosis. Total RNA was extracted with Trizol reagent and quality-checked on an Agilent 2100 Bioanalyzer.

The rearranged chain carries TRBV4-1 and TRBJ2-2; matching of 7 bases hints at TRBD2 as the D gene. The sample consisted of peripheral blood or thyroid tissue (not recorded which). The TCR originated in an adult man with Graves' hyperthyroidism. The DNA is TGCGCCAGCAGCCAAGAGGAGGGGGGGCCCGGGGAGCTGTTTTTT. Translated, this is CASSQEEGGPGELFF.